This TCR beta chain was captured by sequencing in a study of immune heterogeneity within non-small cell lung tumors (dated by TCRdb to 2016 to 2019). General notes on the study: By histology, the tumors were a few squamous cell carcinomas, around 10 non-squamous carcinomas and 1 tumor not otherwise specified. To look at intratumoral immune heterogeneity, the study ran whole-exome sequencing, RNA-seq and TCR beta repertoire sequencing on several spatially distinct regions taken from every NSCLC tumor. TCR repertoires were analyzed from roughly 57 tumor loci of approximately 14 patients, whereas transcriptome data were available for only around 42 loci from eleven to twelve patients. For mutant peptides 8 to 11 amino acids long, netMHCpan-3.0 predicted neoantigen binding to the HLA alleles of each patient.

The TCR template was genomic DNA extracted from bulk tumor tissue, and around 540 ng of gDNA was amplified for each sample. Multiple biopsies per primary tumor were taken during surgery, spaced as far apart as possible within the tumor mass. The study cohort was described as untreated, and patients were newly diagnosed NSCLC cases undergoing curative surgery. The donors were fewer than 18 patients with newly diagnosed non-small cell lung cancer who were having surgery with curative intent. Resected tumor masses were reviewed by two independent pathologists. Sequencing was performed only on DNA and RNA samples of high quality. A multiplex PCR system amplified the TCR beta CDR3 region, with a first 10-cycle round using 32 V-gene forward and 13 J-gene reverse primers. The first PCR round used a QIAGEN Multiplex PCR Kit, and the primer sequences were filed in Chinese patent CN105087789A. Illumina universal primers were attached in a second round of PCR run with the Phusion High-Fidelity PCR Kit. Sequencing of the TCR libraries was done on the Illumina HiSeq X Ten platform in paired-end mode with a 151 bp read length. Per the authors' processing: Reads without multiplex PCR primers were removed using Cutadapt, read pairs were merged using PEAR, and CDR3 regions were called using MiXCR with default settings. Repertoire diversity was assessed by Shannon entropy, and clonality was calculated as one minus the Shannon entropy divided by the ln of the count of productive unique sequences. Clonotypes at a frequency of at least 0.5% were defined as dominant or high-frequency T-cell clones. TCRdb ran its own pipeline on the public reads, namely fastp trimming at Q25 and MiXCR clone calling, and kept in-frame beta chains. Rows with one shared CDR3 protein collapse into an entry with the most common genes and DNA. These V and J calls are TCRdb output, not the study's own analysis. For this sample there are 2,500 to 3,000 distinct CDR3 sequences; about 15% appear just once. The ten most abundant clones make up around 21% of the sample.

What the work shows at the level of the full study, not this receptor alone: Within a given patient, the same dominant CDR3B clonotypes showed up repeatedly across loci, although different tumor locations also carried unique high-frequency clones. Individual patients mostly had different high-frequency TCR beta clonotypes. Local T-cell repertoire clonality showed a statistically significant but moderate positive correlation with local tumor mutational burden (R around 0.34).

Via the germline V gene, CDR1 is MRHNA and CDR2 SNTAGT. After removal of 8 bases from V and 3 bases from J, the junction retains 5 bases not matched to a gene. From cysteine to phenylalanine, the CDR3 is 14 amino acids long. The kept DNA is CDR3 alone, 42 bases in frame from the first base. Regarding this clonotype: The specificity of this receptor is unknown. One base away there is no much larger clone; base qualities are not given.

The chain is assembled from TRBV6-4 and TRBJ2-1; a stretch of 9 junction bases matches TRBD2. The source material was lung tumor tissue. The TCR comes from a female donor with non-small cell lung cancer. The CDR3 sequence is CASSRLADYNEQFF. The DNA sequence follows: TGTGCCAGCTCCAGACTAGCGGACTACAATGAGCAGTTCTTC.